This TCR beta chain originates from a study of CD8 T cells in Susac syndrome. Random hexamers primed reverse transcription of about 0.45 to 1 ug RNA. TCRdb passed the immunoSEQ multiplex PCR reads through MiXCR, listing each CDR3 protein once. This sample has fewer than 150,000 distinct CDR3 sequences; around nine tenths occur once, and the top ten carry about 0.23%. Germline assignment: CDR1 SGHDT and CDR2 YYEEEE. This CDR3 has 12 amino acids. V lost 4 bases and J 0 bases, leaving 5 bases between the germline ends. Source material: CD8+ T cells from PBMCs. The receptor comes from a human donor with multiple sclerosis. The V and J genes are TRBV5-6 and TRBJ2-7; no definite D call. The CDR3 region is CASSGNSYEQYF. CDR3 DNA sequence: TGTGCCAGCAGCGGAAACTCCTACGAGCAGTACTTC.